This T cell receptor (beta chain) was captured by sequencing in a study of T cell responses to AZD1222 COVID-19 vaccine. Assay used: immunoSEQ multiplex PCR; TCRdb lists only in-frame clones, some missing. The repertoire includes more than 150,000 clones, around 92% of them detected once, and 8.5% to 12% sits in the top ten. Sequenced material: peripheral blood, taken on day 0 of AZD1222 vaccination. The clonotype originates from an adult in good health.

The CDR3 protein is CATSGGSPLGVEKLFF. Written as DNA, the CDR3 is TGTGCCACCAGCGGAGGGAGCCCGCTTGGGGTTGAAAAACTGTTTTTT. V gene TRBV15 combines with J gene TRBJ1-4; D gene ambiguous. This CDR3 is built from 16 residues. Germline loops: CDR1 LNHNV, CDR2 YYDKDF (reference sequence). Trimming took off 5 bases at V and 7 bases at J, with 20 bases between the two ends.